This TCR beta chain emerged from a study of graft-versus-host responses after intestinal transplantation. The overall study: Recipients were given multivisceral, liver-intestinal, or isolated intestinal transplants.

The ends lost 6 bases at V and 4 bases at J; junction bases unmatched: 11. This CDR3 spans 15 amino acids. Germline V gene data show CDR1 as MGHRA and CDR2 as YSYEKL. General observations from the study: GvH clones detected in recipient marrow included some appearing first in ileum or blood. High graft-versus-host to host-versus-graft T cell clonal ratios marked allografts of patients with graft-donor macrochimerism.

On this clone itself: Its antigen is not known.

Repertoires were generated with immunoSEQ multiplex PCR, while TCRdb's copy carries only in-frame clones and drops some. The table has more than 90,000 clones, 85% to 95% seen once. Material: unstimulated CD4+ T cells sorted from spleen or lymph node cells, obtained before transplant. The rearrangement links TRBV4-1 to TRBJ2-7; 8 nucleotides align to TRBD2. This TCR was sampled from a human donor who was the organ donor for an intestinal transplant. The CDR3 bases are TGCGCCAGCAGACGGATGGTAGCGGGGTATTACGAGCAGTACTTC. It is translated as CASRRMVAGYYEQYF.